The 18 T cell receptor beta chains presented below share a single source sample, sequenced in a study of T cells expressing NK-cell markers. From its re-call of the 5' RACE reads, TCRdb lists each CDR3 protein once, without DNA. In all, the sample yields almost 450,000 distinct CDR3 sequences. Source material: blood T cells: a sorted CD56 or NKG2C T cell subset, CD4+ or CD8+ T cells, or bulk PBMC T cells (not recorded which). These TCRs come from a woman aged 18-70 years in good health.

The chain joins TRBV20-1 to TRBJ1-5. There are 14 residues in the CDR3. The germline CDR1 and CDR2 sequences are DFQATT and SNEGSKA (reference sequence). CDR3 sequence: CSASPPPGNQPQHF.

The chain joins TRBV4-3 to TRBJ1-2; the TRBD1 assignment by TCRdb is unverifiable without DNA. The CDR3 runs to 17 residues. CDR1 and CDR2 from the germline V gene are LGHNA and YSLEER. The CDR3 reads CASSQDRVGQGFRGYTF.

The V and J genes are TRBV7-8 and TRBJ2-1; TCRdb picks TRBD2, but there is no DNA to check that call. The CDR3 totals 15 residues. The V gene's germline CDR1 is SGHVS and CDR2 FQNEAQ. CDR3 sequence: CASSLGPASIGEQFF.

This chain links TRBV12-3 or TRBV12-4 with TRBJ1-5; the D call of TRBD1 rests on TCRdb alone, since no DNA is present to check it. This CDR3 has 14 amino acids. CDR3 protein: CASSLSGRNQPQHF.

CDR3 sequence: CASSHTGLAEETQYF. The chain has TRBV7-9 and TRBJ2-5; TCRdb's D call of TRBD2 is untestable without DNA. The CDR3 is 15 residues long. CDR1 is SEHNR and CDR2 is FQNEAQ in the germline V gene (reference sequence).

The chain recombines TRBV5-1 with TRBJ2-7. Germline CDR1 is SGHRS and CDR2 is YFSETQ. This CDR3 contains 14 residues. The CDR3 reads CASSGVGSSYEQYF. The full variable domain, with the rest looked up from reference TRBV5-1 and TRBJ2-7, is KAGVTQTPRYLIKTRGQQVTLSCSPISGHRSVSWYQQTPGQGLQFLFEYFSETQRNKGNFPGRFSGRQFSNSRSEMNVSTLELGDSALYLCASSGVGSSYEQYFGPGTRLTVT.

The chain joins TRBV6-2 or TRBV6-3 to TRBJ2-1; the D call from TCRdb, TRBD1, cannot be confirmed without DNA. Germline CDR1 is MNHEY and CDR2 is SVGEGT. CDR3 length: 12 residues. The CDR3 is CASSQQGAGQFF.

The genes are TRBV4-3 and TRBJ2-5. Germline assignment: CDR1 LGHNA and CDR2 YSLEER. The CDR3 is 13 residues long. The CDR3 loop is CASSQEWRETQYF.

This sequence joins TRBV20-1 and TRBJ2-5; TCRdb designates TRBD2, a call that cannot be tested without DNA. There are 14 residues in the CDR3. The germline V gene encodes CDR1 DFQATT and CDR2 SNEGSKA (reference sequence). CDR3 loop: CSARDRAAVWTQYF.

The V call is TRBV29-1, the J call TRBJ2-1; the D call from TCRdb, TRBD2, cannot be confirmed without DNA. In germline, CDR1 is SQVTM, CDR2 ANQGSEA. The CDR3 is made up of 15 amino acids. The CDR3 here is CSAARSSGLYNEQFF.

The CDR3 protein is CASTWSPNNEQFF. J is TRBJ2-1 and V is TRBV2; without DNA, the TCRdb call of TRBD1 cannot be checked. The CDR3 length is 13 residues. Germline V lookup: CDR1 SNHLY, CDR2 FYNNEI.

The gene calls are TRBV10-2 and TRBJ1-1; TCRdb reports TRBD1, a call that lacks DNA to check it against. CDR1 is WSHSY and CDR2 is SAAADI in the germline V gene. The CDR3 is made up of 16 amino acids. This CDR3 is CASSAPQEMGHTEAFF.

This chain connects TRBV7-2 to TRBJ2-1; TCRdb selects TRBD1, and the lack of DNA leaves this call unchecked. CDR1 is SGHTA, CDR2 FQGNSA, per germline. CDR3 length equals 14 residues. CDR3 in amino acids: CASWTGAVGNEQFF. Variable domain in full (rest from reference TRBV7-2 and TRBJ2-1): GAGVSQSPSNKVTEKGKDVELRCDPISGHTALYWYRQSLGQGLEFLIYFQGNSAPDKSGLPSDRFSAERTGGSVSTLTIQRTQQEDSAVYLCASWTGAVGNEQFFGPGTRLTVL.

The rearrangement uses TRBV7-9 and TRBJ2-4. Germline loops: CDR1 SEHNR, CDR2 FQNEAQ (reference sequence). This CDR3 comprises 15 residues. CDR3 residues: CASNAFQIDMDIQYF.

The chain has TRBV19 and TRBJ2-1. CDR3 length: 14 amino acids. The V gene's germline CDR1 is LNHDA and CDR2 SQIVND (reference sequence). Here the CDR3 reads CAASTGSSYNEQFF.

This sequence joins TRBV20-1 and TRBJ1-5; TCRdb returns TRBD1, unconfirmable since there is no DNA. This CDR3 is 13 amino acids long. The V gene's germline CDR1 is DFQATT and CDR2 SNEGSKA (reference sequence). This CDR3 reads CSAREGGGQPQHF.

V is TRBV3-1 and J is TRBJ1-2. The CDR3 loop spans 16 amino acids. Germline V CDR1 and CDR2: LGHDT, YNNKEL (reference sequence). The chain's CDR3 is CASSHGDSGRDYGYTF.

The CDR3 sequence is CASSPSPGGYTQYF. This sequence joins TRBV6-1 and TRBJ2-3; no DNA is available, so the TRBD1 call from TCRdb remains unchecked. The CDR3 extends over 14 amino acids. Germline CDR1 reads MNHNS; CDR2 reads SASEGT.